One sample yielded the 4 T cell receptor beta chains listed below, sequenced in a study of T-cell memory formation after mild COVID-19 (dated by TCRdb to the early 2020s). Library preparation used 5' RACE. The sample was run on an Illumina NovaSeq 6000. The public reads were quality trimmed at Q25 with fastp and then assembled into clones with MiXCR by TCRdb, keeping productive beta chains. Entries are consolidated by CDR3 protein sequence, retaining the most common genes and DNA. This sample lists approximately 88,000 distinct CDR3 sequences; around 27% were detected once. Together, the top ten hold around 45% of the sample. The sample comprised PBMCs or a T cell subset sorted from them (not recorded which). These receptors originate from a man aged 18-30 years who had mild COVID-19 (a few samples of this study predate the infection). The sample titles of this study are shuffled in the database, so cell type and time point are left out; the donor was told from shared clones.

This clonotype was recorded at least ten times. The CDR3 reads CASSQTPQGTYNEQFF. The CDR3, as DNA: TGCGCCAGCAGCCAGACCCCGCAGGGTACCTACAATGAGCAGTTCTTC. This chain connects TRBV4-3 to TRBJ2-1; tentative D call: TRBD1 (5 bases). Trimming removed 3 bases from V and 2 bases from J, with 14 bases in between. Germline lookup yields CDR1 LGHNA and CDR2 YSLEER. This CDR3 comprises 16 residues.

The CDR3 coding sequence is TGTGCCAGCAGTGGGAGGCCCTTCGACAGGGCCCAGGGGACCCAGTACTTC. Protein: CASSGRPFDRAQGTQYF. This chain links TRBV28 with TRBJ2-5; D might be TRBD1 (7 bases). The CDR3 has 17 residues. V shed 5 bases and J shed 7 bases, with 26 bases lying between them. Per the germline V gene, CDR1 is MDHEN and CDR2 is SYDVKM.

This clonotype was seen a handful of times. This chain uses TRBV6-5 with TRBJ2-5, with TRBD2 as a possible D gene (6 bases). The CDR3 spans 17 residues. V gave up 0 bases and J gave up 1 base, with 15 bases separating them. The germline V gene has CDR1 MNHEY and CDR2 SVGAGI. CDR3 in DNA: TGTGCCAGCAGTTACTCGTCGGGGGAGCCATTCCAAGAGACCCAGTACTTC. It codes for CASSYSSGEPFQETQYF.

In DNA, the CDR3 is TGTGCCATCAGTGGCTCCGGGACAGGGGGCTACGAGCAGTACTTC. The encoded protein is CAISGSGTGGYEQYF. The rearrangement joins TRBV10-3 to TRBJ2-7; 11 bases are shared with TRBD1. The CDR3 spans 15 residues. The trim removed 4 bases at V and 3 bases at J, leaving 5 bases unmatched. The germline V gene has CDR1 ENHRY and CDR2 SYGVKD.